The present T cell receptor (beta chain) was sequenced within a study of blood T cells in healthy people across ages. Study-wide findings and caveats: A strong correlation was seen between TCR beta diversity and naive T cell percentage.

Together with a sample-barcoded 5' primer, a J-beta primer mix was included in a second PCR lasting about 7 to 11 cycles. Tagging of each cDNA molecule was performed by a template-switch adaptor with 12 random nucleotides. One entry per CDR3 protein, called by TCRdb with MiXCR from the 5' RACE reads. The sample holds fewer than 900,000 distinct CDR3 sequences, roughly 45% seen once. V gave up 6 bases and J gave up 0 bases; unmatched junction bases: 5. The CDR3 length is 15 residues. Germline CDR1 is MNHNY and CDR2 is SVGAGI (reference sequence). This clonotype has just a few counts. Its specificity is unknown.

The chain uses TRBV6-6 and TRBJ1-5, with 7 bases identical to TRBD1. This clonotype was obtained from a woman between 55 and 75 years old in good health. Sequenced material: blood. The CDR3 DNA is TGTGCCAGCAGCAGAAACAGGGGTAGCAATCAGCCCCAGCATTTT. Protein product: CASSRNRGSNQPQHF.